Each of the 10 T cell receptor beta chains below was sequenced from the same sample in a study of cytomegalovirus exposure and HLA in healthy donors. Vbeta (60) and Jbeta (13) primers were used in the PCR. Sequenced by immunoSEQ multiplex PCR; TCRdb stores in-frame clones only, minus some. The sample gives under 250,000 clones, around 80% of which show up once; 3.5% to 4% is in the top ten. The sequenced sample was PBMCs. The receptor source for this set is a male donor in good health and CMV-seronegative.

V is TRBV7-6 and J is TRBJ1-4; 8 bases fit TRBD1. Germline-derived CDR1 and CDR2 are SGHVS and FNYEAQ. The CDR3 contains 15 residues. With V trimmed by 5 bases and J by 7 bases, 9 bases remained unmatched. In DNA form, the CDR3 reads TGTGCCAGCAGCAAAAATTCAGGGGGCGGTGAAAAACTGTTTTTT. Encoded protein: CASSKNSGGGEKLFF.

Here the CDR3 DNA reads TGTGCCAGCAGCTTAGCCAGGGGGCTTTACGGGGATGAGCAGTTCTTC. Residues: CASSLARGLYGDEQFF. The J gene is TRBJ2-1, the V gene TRBV7-9; 8 bases line up with TRBD1. V was clipped by 0 bases and J by 8 bases; unmatched bases: 9. CDR1 and CDR2 (germline): SEHNR, FQNEAQ (reference sequence). The CDR3 is 16 amino acids.

This chain joins TRBV6-6 and TRBJ1-1; 10 nucleotides agree with TRBD1. CDR1 is MNHNY and CDR2 is SVGAGI in the germline V gene (reference sequence). The CDR3 has 15 amino acids. Trimming took 6 bases from V and 6 from J; bases not matched to a gene: 10. DNA of the CDR3: TGTGCCAGCAGGCCACCGGGACAGGGGAAGTCTGAAGCTTTCTTT. Translated: CASRPPGQGKSEAFF.

The chain recombines TRBV9 with TRBJ1-3; D is possibly TRBD1 (6 bases). V was cut by 3 bases and J by 0 bases, with 22 bases left in between. Germline assignment: CDR1 SGDLS and CDR2 YYNGEE. The CDR3 loop spans 19 amino acids. CDR3 region: CASSAEGGGGSLSGNTIYF. The CDR3 coding sequence is TGTGCCAGCAGCGCGGAAGGAGGGGGGGGCTCCCTCTCTGGAAACACCATATATTTT. Using reference TRBV9 and TRBJ1-3 for the parts outside the CDR3, the full variable domain is DSGVTQTPKHLITATGQRVTLRCSPRSGDLSVYWYQQSLDQGLQFLIQYYNGEERAKGNILERFSAQQFPDLHSELNLSSLELGDSALYFCASSAEGGGGSLSGNTIYFGEGSWLTVV.

V gene TRBV4-1 combines with J gene TRBJ1-1, with D possibly TRBD1 on 5 matching bases. CDR1 and CDR2 from the germline V gene are MGHRA and YSYEKL. V shed 4 bases and J shed 1 base, with 13 bases lying between them. The CDR3 runs 15 residues. The CDR3 region is CASSLERGGNTEAFF. CDR3 bases: TGCGCCAGCAGCCTCGAGCGGGGGGGGAACACTGAAGCTTTCTTT.

This chain joins TRBV4-1 and TRBJ2-7, with TRBD1 as a possible D gene (6 bases). The V and J ends lost 1 base and 0 bases respectively, with 7 bases between them. The CDR3 spans 14 residues. Germline assignment: CDR1 MGHRA and CDR2 YSYEKL. CDR3 sequence: CASSQGTVSYEQYF. The CDR3 bases are TGCGCCAGCAGCCAAGGGACAGTCTCCTACGAGCAGTACTTC.

This rearrangement joins TRBV28 to TRBJ1-2; D gene uncertain. The CDR3 loop spans 14 amino acids. Per the germline V gene, CDR1 is MDHEN and CDR2 is SYDVKM. V lost 6 bases and J 7 bases, leaving 18 bases between the germline ends. The chain's CDR3 is CASRDYPGARGYTF. The DNA of the CDR3 is TGTGCCAGCAGGGACTACCCGGGAGCGCGTGGCTACACCTTC.

The chain carries TRBV6-7 and TRBJ2-7, with D tentatively TRBD1 (6 bases). TRBV6-7 is filed as an ORF, its function uncertain. The germline V and J ends were trimmed by 4 bases and 6 bases, with 16 bases remaining between them. This CDR3 is built from 14 residues. The CDR3 loop reads CASSSGTPSTEQYF. DNA of the CDR3: TGTGCCAGCAGTTCGGGGACACCCTCGACCGAGCAGTACTTC.

The rearrangement links TRBV19 to TRBJ1-5; weak D call: TRBD1 (5 bases). The CDR3 is made up of 14 amino acids. The V end lost 6 bases, the J end lost 3 bases, and 12 bases lay between the germline ends. Germline CDR1 is LNHDA and CDR2 is SQIVND (reference sequence). CDR3 region: CASRSQGINQPQHF. Written as DNA, the CDR3 is TGTGCCAGTAGATCCCAGGGTATCAATCAGCCCCAGCATTTT.

The rearrangement links TRBV6-5 to TRBJ2-1; TRBD2 matches 7 bases. V shed 2 bases and J 9 bases; nucleotides not matched to a gene: 10. The CDR3 is made up of 15 amino acids. CDR1 is MNHEY, CDR2 SVGAGI, per germline. CDR3 nucleotides: TGTGCCAGCAGTTACGAGTCTAGCGGTCGGAGTGAGCAGTTCTTC. It codes for CASSYESSGRSEQFF.